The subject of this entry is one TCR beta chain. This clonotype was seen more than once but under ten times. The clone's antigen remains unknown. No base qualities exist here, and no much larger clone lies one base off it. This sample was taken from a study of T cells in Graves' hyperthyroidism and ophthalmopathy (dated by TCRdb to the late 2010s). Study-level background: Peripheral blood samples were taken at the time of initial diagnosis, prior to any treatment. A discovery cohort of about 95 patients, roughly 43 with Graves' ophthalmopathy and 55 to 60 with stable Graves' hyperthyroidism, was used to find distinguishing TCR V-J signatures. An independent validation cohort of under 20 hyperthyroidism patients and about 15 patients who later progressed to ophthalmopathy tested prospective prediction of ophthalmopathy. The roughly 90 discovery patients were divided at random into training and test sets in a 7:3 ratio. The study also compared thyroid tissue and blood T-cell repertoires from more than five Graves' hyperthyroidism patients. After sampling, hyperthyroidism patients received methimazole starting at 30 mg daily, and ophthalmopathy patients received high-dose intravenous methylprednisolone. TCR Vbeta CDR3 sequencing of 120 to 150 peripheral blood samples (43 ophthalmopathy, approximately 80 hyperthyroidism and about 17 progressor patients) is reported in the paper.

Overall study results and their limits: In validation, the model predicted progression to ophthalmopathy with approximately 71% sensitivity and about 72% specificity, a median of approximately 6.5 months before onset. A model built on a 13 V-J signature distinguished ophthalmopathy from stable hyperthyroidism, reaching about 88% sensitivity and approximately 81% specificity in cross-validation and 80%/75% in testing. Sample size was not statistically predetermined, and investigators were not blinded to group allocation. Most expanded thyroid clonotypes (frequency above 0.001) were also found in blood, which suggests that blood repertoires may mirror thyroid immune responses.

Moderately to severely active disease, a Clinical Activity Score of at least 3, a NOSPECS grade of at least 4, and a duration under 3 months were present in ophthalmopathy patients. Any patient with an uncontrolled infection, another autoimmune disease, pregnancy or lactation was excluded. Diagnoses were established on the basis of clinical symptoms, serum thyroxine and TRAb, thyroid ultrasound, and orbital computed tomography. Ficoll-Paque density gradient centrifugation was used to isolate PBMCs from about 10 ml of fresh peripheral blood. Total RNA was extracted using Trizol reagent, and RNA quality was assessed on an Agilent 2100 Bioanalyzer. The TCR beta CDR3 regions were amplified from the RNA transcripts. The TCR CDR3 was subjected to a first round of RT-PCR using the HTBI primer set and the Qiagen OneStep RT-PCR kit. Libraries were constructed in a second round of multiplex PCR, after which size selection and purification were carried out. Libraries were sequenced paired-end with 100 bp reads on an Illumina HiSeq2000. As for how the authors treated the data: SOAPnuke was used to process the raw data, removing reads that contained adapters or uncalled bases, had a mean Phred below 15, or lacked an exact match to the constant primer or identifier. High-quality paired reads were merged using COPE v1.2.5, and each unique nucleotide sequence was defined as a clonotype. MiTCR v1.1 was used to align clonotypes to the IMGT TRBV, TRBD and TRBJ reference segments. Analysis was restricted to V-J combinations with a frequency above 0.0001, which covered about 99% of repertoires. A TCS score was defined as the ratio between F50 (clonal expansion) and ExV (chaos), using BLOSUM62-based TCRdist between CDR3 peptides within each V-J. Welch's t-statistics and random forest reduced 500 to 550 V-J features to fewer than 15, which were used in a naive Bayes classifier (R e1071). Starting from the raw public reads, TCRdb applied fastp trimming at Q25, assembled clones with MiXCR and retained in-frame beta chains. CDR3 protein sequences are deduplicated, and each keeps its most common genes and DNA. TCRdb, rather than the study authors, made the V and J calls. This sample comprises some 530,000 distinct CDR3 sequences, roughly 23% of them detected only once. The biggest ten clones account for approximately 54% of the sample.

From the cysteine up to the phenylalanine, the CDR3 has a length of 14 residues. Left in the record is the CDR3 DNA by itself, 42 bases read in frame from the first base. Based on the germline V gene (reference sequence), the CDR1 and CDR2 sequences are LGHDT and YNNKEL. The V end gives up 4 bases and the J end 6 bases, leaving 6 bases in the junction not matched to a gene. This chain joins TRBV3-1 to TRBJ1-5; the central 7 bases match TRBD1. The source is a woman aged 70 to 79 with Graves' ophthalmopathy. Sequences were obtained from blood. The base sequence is TGTGCCAGCAGCCCCCAGGGGGGGTTTCAGCCCCAGCATTTT. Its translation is CASSPQGGFQPQHF.